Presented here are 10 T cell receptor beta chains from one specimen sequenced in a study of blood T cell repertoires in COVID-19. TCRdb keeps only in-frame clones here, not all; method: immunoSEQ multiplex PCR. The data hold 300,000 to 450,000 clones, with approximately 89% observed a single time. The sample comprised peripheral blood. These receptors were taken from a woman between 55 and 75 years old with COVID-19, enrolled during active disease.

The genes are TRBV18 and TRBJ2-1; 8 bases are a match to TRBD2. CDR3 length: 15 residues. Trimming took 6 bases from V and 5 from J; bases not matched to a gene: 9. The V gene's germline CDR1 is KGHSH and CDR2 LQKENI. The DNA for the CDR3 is TGTGCCAGCTCCCTAACTAGCGGACTCAACAATGAGCAGTTCTTC. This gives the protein CASSLTSGLNNEQFF. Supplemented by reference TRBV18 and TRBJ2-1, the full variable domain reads NAGVMQNPRHLVRRRGQEARLRCSPMKGHSHVYWYRQLPEEGLKFMVYLQKENIIDESGMPKERFSAEFPKEGPSILRIQQVVRGDSAAYFCASSLTSGLNNEQFFGPGTRLTVL.

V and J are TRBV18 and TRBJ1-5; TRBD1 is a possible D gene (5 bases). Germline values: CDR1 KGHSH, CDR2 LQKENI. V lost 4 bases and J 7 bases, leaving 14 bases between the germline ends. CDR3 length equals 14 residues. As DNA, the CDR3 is TGTGCCAGCTCACTCACAGGTCCGAGACAGCCCCAGCATTTT. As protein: CASSLTGPRQPQHF. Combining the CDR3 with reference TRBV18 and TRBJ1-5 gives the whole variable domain NAGVMQNPRHLVRRRGQEARLRCSPMKGHSHVYWYRQLPEEGLKFMVYLQKENIIDESGMPKERFSAEFPKEGPSILRIQQVVRGDSAAYFCASSLTGPRQPQHFGDGTRLSIL.

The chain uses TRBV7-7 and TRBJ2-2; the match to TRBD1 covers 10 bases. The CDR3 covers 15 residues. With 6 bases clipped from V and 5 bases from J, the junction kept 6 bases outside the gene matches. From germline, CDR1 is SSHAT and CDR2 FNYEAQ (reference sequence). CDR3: CASRPGQGGTGELFF. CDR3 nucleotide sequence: TGTGCCAGCAGACCTGGACAGGGGGGGACCGGGGAGCTGTTTTTT.

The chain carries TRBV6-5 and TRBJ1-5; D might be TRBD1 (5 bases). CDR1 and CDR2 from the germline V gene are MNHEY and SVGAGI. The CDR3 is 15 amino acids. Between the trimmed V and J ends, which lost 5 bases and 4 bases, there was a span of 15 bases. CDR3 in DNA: TGTGCCAGCAGTCCTGGTGGGGGAGGGAATCAGCCCCAGCATTTT. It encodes CASSPGGGGNQPQHF.

DNA of the CDR3: TGTGCCAGCAGCTTAGGCGGGACCCCATGGGTAGATACGCAGTATTTT. Its protein product is CASSLGGTPWVDTQYF. The J gene is TRBJ2-3, the V gene TRBV7-7; maybe TRBD2 (6 bases). V was shortened by 1 base and J by 5 bases, with 16 bases between the two germline ends. Germline values: CDR1 SSHAT, CDR2 FNYEAQ (reference sequence). The CDR3 has 16 residues.

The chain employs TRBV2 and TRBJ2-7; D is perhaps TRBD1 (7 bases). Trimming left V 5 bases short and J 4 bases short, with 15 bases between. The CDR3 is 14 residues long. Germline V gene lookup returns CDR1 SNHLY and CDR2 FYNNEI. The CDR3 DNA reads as TGTGCCAGCAGTCGCGGGACAGCAGCTTACGAGCAGTACTTC. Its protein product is CASSRGTAAYEQYF.

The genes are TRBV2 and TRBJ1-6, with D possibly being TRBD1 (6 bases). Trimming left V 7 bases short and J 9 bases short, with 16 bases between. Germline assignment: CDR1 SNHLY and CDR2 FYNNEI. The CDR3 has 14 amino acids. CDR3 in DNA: TGTGCCAGCAACACTGCAGGGGAGCGTTCACCCCTCCACTTT. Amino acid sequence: CASNTAGERSPLHF. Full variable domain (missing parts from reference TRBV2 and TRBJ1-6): EPEVTQTPSHQVTQMGQEVILRCVPISNHLYFYWYRQILGQKVEFLVSFYNNEISEKSEIFDDQFSVERPDGSNFTLKIRSTKLEDSAMYFCASNTAGERSPLHFGNGTRLTVT.

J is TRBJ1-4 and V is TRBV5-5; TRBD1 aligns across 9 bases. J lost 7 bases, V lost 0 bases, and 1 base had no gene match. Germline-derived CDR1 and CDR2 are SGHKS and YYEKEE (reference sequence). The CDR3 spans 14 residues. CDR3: CASSLDRGREKLFF. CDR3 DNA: TGTGCCAGCAGCTTGGACAGGGGGCGTGAAAAACTGTTTTTT.

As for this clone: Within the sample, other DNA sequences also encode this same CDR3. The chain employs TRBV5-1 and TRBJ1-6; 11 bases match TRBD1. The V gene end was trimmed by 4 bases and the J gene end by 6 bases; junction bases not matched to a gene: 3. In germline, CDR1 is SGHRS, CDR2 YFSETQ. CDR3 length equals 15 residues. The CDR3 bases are TGCGCCAGCAGCACAGGGACAGGGGGTAATTCACCCCTCCACTTT. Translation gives CASSTGTGGNSPLHF.

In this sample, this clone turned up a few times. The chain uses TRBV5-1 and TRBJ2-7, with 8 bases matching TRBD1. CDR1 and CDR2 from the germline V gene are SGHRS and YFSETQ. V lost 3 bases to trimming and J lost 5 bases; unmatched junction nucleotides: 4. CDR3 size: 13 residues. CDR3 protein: CASSWTGSHEQYF. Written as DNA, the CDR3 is TGCGCCAGCAGCTGGACAGGGTCCCACGAGCAGTACTTC.